These T cell receptor beta chains were read from a single sample in a study of CD8 T cells in ankylosing spondylitis. TCRdb redid the calling of the 5' RACE reads with MiXCR, one entry per CDR3 protein. The sample includes a few hundred thousand distinct CDR3 sequences, approximately 10% seen only once; the top ten take about 10%. Input material: blood, either unsorted or a sorted T cell fraction (not recorded which). Receptors were obtained from a female donor with ankylosing spondylitis or in good health (not recorded which). Both conserved end residues are part of each CDR3. The D gene is left open where the match is weak. Expanded clones get a size class; other rows say once, few or many, or leave the size out.

d_call clone_size j_call v_call cdr3_nt cdr3_aa
NA few TRBJ1-1 TRBV30 TGTGCCTGGAGTGTACAGGTGGGCTCTGAAGCTTTCTTT CAWSVQVGSEAFF
TRBD2 many TRBJ2-2 TRBV12-3/TRBV12-4 TGTGCCAGCACCTTGAGCGGGGGCCGGGAGCTGTTTTTT CASTLSGGRELFF
TRBD1 many TRBJ1-4 TRBV12-3/TRBV12-4 TGTGCCAGCAGCACAAACACAGGGGGAACTAATGAAAAACTGTTTTTT CASSTNTGGTNEKLFF
NA many TRBJ1-2 TRBV7-2 TGTGCCAGCAGCTCCCTAGAGAGGGGCGCATATGGCTACACCTTC CASSSLERGAYGYTF
NA many TRBJ2-3 TRBV6-1 TGTGCCAGCAGTGACCGAACGAAGGCAGATACGCAGTATTTT CASSDRTKADTQYF
NA many TRBJ2-7 TRBV5-6 TGTGCCAGCAGCTTGGTTAGGGGGTCCTACGAGCAGTACTTC CASSLVRGSYEQYF
NA NA TRBJ2-7 TRBV7-2 TGTGCCAGCAGCTTAGTCCGGGACGAGCAGTACTTC CASSLVRDEQYF
NA many TRBJ2-1 TRBV28 TGTGCCAGCAGCCCCCAGACAATGCGGTTCTTC CASSPQTMRFF
TRBD2 many TRBJ2-1 TRBV5-6 TGTGCCAGCAGCAGGCTGACTAGCGGGAGTGTCTTC CASSRLTSGSVF
NA many TRBJ2-7 TRBV6-2/TRBV6-3 TGTGCCAGCAGTTACATCGGGGACCACGAGCAGTACTTC CASSYIGDHEQYF
NA many TRBJ2-7 TRBV5-1 TGCGCCAGCAGCAGGGCGGGACAGAGTTCCTACGAGCAGTACTTC CASSRAGQSSYEQYF
TRBD1 NA TRBJ2-7 TRBV27 TGTGCCAGCAGTCGACAGGGCCTGTACTACGAGCAGTACTTC CASSRQGLYYEQYF
NA many TRBJ2-1 TRBV20-1 TGCAGTGCTAGAGGTCCCCGCGATGAGCAGTTCTTC CSARGPRDEQFF
TRBD2 many TRBJ2-5 TRBV7-9 TGTGCCAGCAGCTCTAGCGGGGGGCTACAAGAGACCCAGTACTTC CASSSSGGLQETQYF
TRBD1 NA TRBJ2-7 TRBV19 TGTGCCAGTAGTCGGACAGGGGGCTTGTACGAGCAGTACTTC CASSRTGGLYEQYF
TRBD1 NA TRBJ2-7 TRBV7-2 TGTGCCAGCAGCTTAAGCACGGGGACAGGGTACGAGCAGTACTTC CASSLSTGTGYEQYF
NA many TRBJ1-1 TRBV10-3 TGTGCCATCAGCCAGGCGGGGGACACTGAAGCTTTCTTT CAISQAGDTEAFF
NA few TRBJ1-5 TRBV10-3 TGTGCCATCAGTAACGGGAGGAATCAGCCCCAGCATTTT CAISNGRNQPQHF
TRBD1 few TRBJ1-4 TRBV7-2 TGTGCCAGCAGCTACGGACAGGAAGAAAAACTGTTTTTT CASSYGQEEKLFF
NA few TRBJ2-5 TRBV6-1 TGTGCCAGCAGGGGACATATCCAAGAGACCCAGTACTTC CASRGHIQETQYF
NA many TRBJ2-1 TRBV12-3/TRBV12-4 TGTGCCAGCAGTTTTTTGGGGGCGGAGAAGTTCTTC CASSFLGAEKFF
TRBD1 many TRBJ1-2 TRBV10-3 TGTGCCATCAGTGTACAGGGGGCTAACTATGGCTACACCTTC CAISVQGANYGYTF
NA many TRBJ2-2 TRBV4-1 TGCGCCAGCAGCCAAGAAGGACGGCCGAACGGGGAGCTGTTTTTT CASSQEGRPNGELFF
NA many TRBJ2-2 TRBV28 TGTGCCAGCAGTCCAGACAGAGACAACACCGGGGAGCTGTTTTTT CASSPDRDNTGELFF
TRBD1 many TRBJ1-2 TRBV6-1 TGTGCCAGCAGGGGGACAGGCTCTGCTGGCTACACCTTC CASRGTGSAGYTF
NA many TRBJ2-7 TRBV27 TGTGCCAGCAGTACCACCTGGGGCTCCTACGAGCAGTACTTC CASSTTWGSYEQYF
TRBD1 many TRBJ2-1 TRBV12-3/TRBV12-4 TGTGCCAGCAGTAACCGGGACAGGGTAGGGAGCGATGAGCAGTTCTTC CASSNRDRVGSDEQFF
NA NA TRBJ2-7 TRBV7-9 TGTGCCAGCAGCTTAGTGCTGCCGGAGCAGTACTTC CASSLVLPEQYF
NA many TRBJ2-7 TRBV20-1 TGCAGTGCTCCAGGTGGCTACGAGCAGTACTTC CSAPGGYEQYF
TRBD1 many TRBJ1-1 TRBV5-1 TGCGCCAGCAGCTTGGAAGGACAGGGGAACACTGAAGCTTTCTTT CASSLEGQGNTEAFF
TRBD2 few TRBJ2-7 TRBV7-9 TGTGCCAGCAGCTTCCCTTTAGCGGGGGGCTCCTACGAGCAGTACTTC CASSFPLAGGSYEQYF
NA many TRBJ2-5 TRBV6-2/TRBV6-3 TGTGCCAGCAAAACACTCACATCTCAAGAGACCCAGTACTTC CASKTLTSQETQYF
TRBD2 many TRBJ2-1 TRBV7-2 TGTGCCAGCAGCTTAGTTAGCGGGAGGGGTTGGAATGAGCAGTTCTTC CASSLVSGRGWNEQFF
NA NA TRBJ2-4 TRBV5-1 TGCGCCAGCAGCTACGGGGGGCTGGCCAAAAACATTCAGTACTTC CASSYGGLAKNIQYF
NA NA TRBJ1-1 TRBV3-1 TGTGCCAGCAGCCCGGAGCGGAGGAACACTGAAGCTTTCTTT CASSPERRNTEAFF
TRBD2 many TRBJ2-3 TRBV20-1 TGCAGTGCTAGAGGTCAAGCGGGATCTCCTAGCACAGATACGCAGTATTTT CSARGQAGSPSTDTQYF
NA few TRBJ2-2 TRBV4-3 TGCGCCAGCAGCCAGAGCCCAGGGGGGCAAAACACCGGGGAGCTGTTTTTT CASSQSPGGQNTGELFF
NA few TRBJ2-7 TRBV7-2 TGTGCCAGCAGCTCCGAAAGGTGGGGCGAGCAGTACTTC CASSSERWGEQYF
TRBD1 many TRBJ2-1 TRBV7-9 TGTGCCAGCAGCTACGGACAGGGGATACTCAATGAGCAGTTCTTC CASSYGQGILNEQFF
TRBD1 many TRBJ2-7 TRBV20-1 TGCAGTGCTAGAGCCCCCGACAGGGAATACTACGAGCAGTACTTC CSARAPDREYYEQYF
NA many TRBJ1-1 TRBV4-1 TGCGCCAGCAGCCAAGATCCGTTGGGCTACACTGAAGCTTTCTTT CASSQDPLGYTEAFF
NA many TRBJ1-4 TRBV7-9 TGTGCCAGCAGCCCCGAGGGGGGTTTACGTGAAAAACTGTTTTTT CASSPEGGLREKLFF
NA few TRBJ1-2 TRBV27 TGTGCCAGCAGGTTGGGAGGGCCAGCTAACTATGGCTACACCTTC CASRLGGPANYGYTF
NA many TRBJ2-6 TRBV20-1 TGCAGTGCTAGGGCAGACTCTGGGGCCAACGTCCTGACTTTC CSARADSGANVLTF
NA many TRBJ2-1 TRBV5-1 TGCGCCAGCAGCATACAGTACAATGAGCAGTTCTTC CASSIQYNEQFF
NA NA TRBJ2-1 TRBV30 TGTGCCTGCCAGTTGGGGTATGAGCAGTTCTTC CACQLGYEQFF
TRBD2 few TRBJ2-2 TRBV27 TGTGCCACCGCCCCAGCGGGAGCTAGAACCGGGGAGCTGTTTTTT CATAPAGARTGELFF
NA NA TRBJ1-1 TRBV20-1 TGCAGTGCTACAGGACAGCTTGGGGCTGAAGCTTTCTTT CSATGQLGAEAFF
NA NA TRBJ2-1 TRBV24-1 TGTGCCACCAGTGATTATCGCTCGGGGGTCAATGAGCAGTTCTTC CATSDYRSGVNEQFF
TRBD1 many TRBJ1-6 TRBV27 TGTGCCAGCAAATTGGACAGGGGGATGTATTCACCCCTCCACTTT CASKLDRGMYSPLHF
NA many TRBJ2-7 TRBV5-1 TGCGCCAGCAGCTCGGCAGACTACGAGCAGTACTTC CASSSADYEQYF
NA many TRBJ2-3 TRBV12-3/TRBV12-4 TGTGCCAGCAGTTTAGCCTGGCCCCCCGATTTT CASSLAWPPDF